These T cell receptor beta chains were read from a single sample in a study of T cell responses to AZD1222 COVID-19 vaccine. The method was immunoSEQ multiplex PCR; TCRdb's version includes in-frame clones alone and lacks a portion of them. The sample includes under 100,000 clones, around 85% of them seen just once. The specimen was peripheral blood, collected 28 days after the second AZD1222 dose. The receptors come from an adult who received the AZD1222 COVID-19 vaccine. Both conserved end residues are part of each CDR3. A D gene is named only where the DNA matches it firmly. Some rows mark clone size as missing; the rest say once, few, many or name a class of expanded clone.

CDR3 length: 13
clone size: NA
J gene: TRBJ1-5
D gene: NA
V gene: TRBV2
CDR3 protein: CASNWGGNQPQHF
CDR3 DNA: TGTGCCAGCAATTGGGGGGGCAATCAGCCCCAGCATTTT

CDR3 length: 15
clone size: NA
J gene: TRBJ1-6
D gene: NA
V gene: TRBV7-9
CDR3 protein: CASSWRERDNSPLHF
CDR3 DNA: TGTGCCAGCAGCTGGAGGGAGCGGGATAATTCACCCCTCCACTTT

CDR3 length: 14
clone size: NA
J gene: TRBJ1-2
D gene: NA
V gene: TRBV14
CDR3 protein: CASSQDNRVSGYTF
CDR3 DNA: TGTGCCAGCAGCCAAGATAATCGGGTTTCTGGCTACACCTTC

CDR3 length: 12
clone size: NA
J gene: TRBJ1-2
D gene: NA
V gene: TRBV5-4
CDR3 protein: CASTDSNYGYTF
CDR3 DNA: TGTGCCAGCACCGATAGTAACTATGGCTACACCTTC

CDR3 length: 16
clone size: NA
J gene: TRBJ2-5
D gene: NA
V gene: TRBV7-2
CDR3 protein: CASSFNGRGRGETQYF
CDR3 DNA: TGTGCCAGCAGCTTTAATGGGAGAGGGAGAGGGGAGACCCAGTACTTC

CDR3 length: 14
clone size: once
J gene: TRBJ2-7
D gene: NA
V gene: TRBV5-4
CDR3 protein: CASSPAAGNYEQYF
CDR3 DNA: TGTGCCAGCAGCCCGGCGGCGGGGAACTACGAGCAGTACTTC

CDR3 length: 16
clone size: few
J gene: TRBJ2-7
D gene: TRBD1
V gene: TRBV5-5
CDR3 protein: CASSLATGTGKSEQYF
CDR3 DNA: TGTGCCAGCAGCTTGGCGACCGGGACAGGGAAGTCCGAGCAGTACTTC

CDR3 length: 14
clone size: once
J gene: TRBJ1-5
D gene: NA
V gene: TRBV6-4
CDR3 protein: CASSDSPGGRPQHF
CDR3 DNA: TGTGCCAGCAGTGACTCCCCGGGAGGTCGGCCCCAGCATTTT

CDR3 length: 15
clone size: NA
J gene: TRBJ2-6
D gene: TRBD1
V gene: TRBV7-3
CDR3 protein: CASSSGGSGANVLTF
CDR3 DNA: TGTGCCAGCAGTTCAGGGGGCTCTGGGGCCAACGTCCTGACTTTC

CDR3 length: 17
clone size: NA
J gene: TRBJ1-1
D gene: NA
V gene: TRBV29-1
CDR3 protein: CSGAGRLDRSMNTEAFF
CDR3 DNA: TGCAGCGGTGCCGGTCGACTGGACAGATCCATGAACACTGAAGCTTTCTTT

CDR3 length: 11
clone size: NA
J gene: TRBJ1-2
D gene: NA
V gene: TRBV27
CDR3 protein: CASRGLYGYTF
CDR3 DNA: TGTGCCAGCAGAGGTCTCTATGGCTACACCTTC

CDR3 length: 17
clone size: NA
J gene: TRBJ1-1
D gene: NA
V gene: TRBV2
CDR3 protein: CASSDGRPPGVNTEAFF
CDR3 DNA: TGTGCCAGCAGTGATGGGAGACCGCCTGGAGTGAACACTGAAGCTTTCTTT

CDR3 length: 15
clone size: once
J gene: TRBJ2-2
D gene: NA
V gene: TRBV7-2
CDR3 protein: CASSPLGRNTGELFF
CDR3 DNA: TGTGCCAGCAGCCCCTTGGGTCGGAACACCGGGGAGCTGTTTTTT

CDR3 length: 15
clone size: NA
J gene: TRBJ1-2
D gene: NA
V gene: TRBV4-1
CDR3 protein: CASSQVGEASYGYTF
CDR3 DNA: TGCGCCAGCAGCCAAGTCGGGGAGGCATCATATGGCTACACCTTC

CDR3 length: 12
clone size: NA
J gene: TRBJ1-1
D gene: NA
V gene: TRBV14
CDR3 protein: CASSHTGLEAFF
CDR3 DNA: TGTGCCAGCAGCCACACAGGGCTTGAAGCTTTCTTT

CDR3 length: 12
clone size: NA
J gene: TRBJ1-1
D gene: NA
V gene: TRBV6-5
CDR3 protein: CASSLQGLEAFF
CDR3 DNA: TGTGCCAGCAGTCTTCAGGGCCTCGAAGCTTTCTTT

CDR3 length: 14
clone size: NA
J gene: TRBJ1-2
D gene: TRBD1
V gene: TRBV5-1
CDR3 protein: CASSLASRGHGYTF
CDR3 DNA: TGCGCCAGCAGCTTGGCCTCCAGGGGGCATGGCTACACCTTC

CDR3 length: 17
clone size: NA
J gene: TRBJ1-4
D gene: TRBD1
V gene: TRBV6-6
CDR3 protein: CASIRGTGESFYEKLFF
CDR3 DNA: TGTGCCAGCATTCGCGGGACAGGGGAATCGTTTTATGAAAAACTGTTTTTT

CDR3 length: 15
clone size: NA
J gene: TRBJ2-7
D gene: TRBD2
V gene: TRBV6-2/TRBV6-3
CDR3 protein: CASSNPSGRGYEQYF
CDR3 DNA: TGTGCCAGCAGTAACCCTAGCGGGAGGGGGTACGAGCAGTACTTC

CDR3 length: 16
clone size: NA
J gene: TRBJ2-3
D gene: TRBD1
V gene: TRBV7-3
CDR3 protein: CASSSGPGQGTDTQYF
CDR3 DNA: TGTGCCAGCAGCTCAGGACCGGGACAGGGCACAGATACGCAGTATTTT

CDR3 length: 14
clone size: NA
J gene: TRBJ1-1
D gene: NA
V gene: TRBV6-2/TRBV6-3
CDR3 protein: CASSPEKLRTEAFF
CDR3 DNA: TGTGCCAGCAGTCCCGAGAAGCTTAGAACTGAAGCTTTCTTT

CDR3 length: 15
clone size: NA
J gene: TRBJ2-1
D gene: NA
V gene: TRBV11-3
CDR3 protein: CASSSGTYSYNEQFF
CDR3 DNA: TGTGCCAGCAGCTCCGGGACTTACTCCTACAATGAGCAGTTCTTC

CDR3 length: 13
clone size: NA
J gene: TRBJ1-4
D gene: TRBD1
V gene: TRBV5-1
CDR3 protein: CASSQGQGEKLFF
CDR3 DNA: TGCGCCAGCAGCCAGGGACAGGGTGAAAAACTGTTTTTT

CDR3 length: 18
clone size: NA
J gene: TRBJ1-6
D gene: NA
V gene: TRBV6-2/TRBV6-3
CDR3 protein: CASSLKTPGQMYNSPLHF
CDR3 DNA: TGTGCCAGCAGCCTAAAAACGCCGGGACAAATGTATAATTCACCCCTCCACTTT

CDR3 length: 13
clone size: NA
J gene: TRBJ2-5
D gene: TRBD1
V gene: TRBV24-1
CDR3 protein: CATQGTVRGTQYF
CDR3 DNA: TGTGCCACCCAGGGGACAGTCCGTGGGACCCAGTACTTC

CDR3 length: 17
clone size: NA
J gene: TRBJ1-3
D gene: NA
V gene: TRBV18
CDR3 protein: CASSPLLQSSSGNTIYF
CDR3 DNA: TGTGCCAGCTCACCACTCTTGCAGTCGAGCTCTGGAAACACCATATATTTT

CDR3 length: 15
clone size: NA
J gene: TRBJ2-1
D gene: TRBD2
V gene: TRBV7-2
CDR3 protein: CASSLSGGGYNEQFF
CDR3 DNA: TGTGCCAGCAGCTTATCGGGCGGGGGCTACAATGAGCAGTTCTTC

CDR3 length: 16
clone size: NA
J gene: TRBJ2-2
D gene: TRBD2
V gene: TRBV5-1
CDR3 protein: CASSISGRGNTGELFF
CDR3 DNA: TGCGCCAGCAGCATTAGCGGGAGAGGGAACACCGGGGAGCTGTTTTTT

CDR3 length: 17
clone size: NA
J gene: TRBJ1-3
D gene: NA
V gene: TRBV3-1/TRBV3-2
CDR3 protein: CASSQGPPTLSGNTIYF
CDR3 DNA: TGTGCCAGCAGCCAAGGGCCACCCACCCTCTCTGGAAACACCATATATTTT

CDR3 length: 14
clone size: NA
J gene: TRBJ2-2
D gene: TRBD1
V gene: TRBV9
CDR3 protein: CAGRQGQNTGELFF
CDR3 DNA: TGTGCCGGACGACAGGGCCAGAACACCGGGGAGCTGTTTTTT

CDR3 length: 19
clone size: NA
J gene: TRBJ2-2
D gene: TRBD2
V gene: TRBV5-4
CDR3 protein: CASSFGPGLAGGGTGELFF
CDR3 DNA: TGTGCCAGCAGCTTTGGACCGGGACTAGCGGGAGGTGGGACCGGGGAGCTGTTTTTT

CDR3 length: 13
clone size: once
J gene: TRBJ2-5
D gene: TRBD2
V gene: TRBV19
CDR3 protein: CASRIAGVETQYF
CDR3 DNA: TGTGCCAGTAGGATAGCGGGGGTGGAGACCCAGTACTTC